Sequencing of this T cell receptor (beta chain) was carried out in a study of blood T cell repertoires in COVID-19. Overall study context: Acute and convalescent COVID-19 specimens originated in the United States, Italy and Spain. PBMCs, B-cell-depleted T cells, or T cells were the source of the cDNA or gDNA that made up the material.

Authors' data handling: Reference gene primer amplification yielded estimated nucleated cell counts. Sequenced by immunoSEQ multiplex PCR; TCRdb stores in-frame clones only, minus some. Clonal size and the V and J genes are those of that table, whereas D and trimming came from the DNA. The data contain approximately 280,000 clones, 80% to 90% of them singletons. The CDR3 loop spans 14 amino acids. CDR1 and CDR2 from the germline V gene are KGHDR and SFDVKD. V lost 2 bases, J lost 6 bases, and 5 bases stayed unmatched. Sequences were obtained from peripheral blood. The TCR was taken from a middle-aged man with acute or convalescent COVID-19. The J gene is TRBJ1-1, the V gene TRBV24-1, with 7 bases aligning to TRBD1. In DNA form, the CDR3 reads TGTGCCACCAGTGATTCAGGGGGTAACGCTGAAGCTTTCTTT. Protein sequence: CATSDSGGNAEAFF.